One sample yielded the 14 T cell receptor beta chains listed below, sequenced in a study of shared clonotypes between healthy human individuals (dated by TCRdb to 2020 to 2021). The library was generated by the immunoSEQ multiplex PCR assay. In its TCRdb copy, this immuneACCESS table keeps in-frame sequences only and misses some clones. Where compared with another copy, unresolved V genes explain less than half of these, and the others have no known cause. The sample yields approximately 2,300,000 clones; around 92% were counted once. The ten largest clones represent approximately 0.39% of the sample. The sample was naive CD4+ T cells from PBMCs. In light of the paper, this sample's cell subset or site label describes: CD45RA+ positively selected. The receptor set was obtained from a man between 18 and 35 years old in good health. Some clones in this sample may be carry-over from other donors' samples.

V is TRBV19 and J is TRBJ1-2; D uncertain. Germline CDR1 LNHDA, CDR2 SQIVND (reference sequence). The CDR3 consists of 15 residues. Trimming took off 4 bases at V and 6 bases at J, with 18 bases between the two ends. The DNA of the CDR3 is TGTGCCAGTAGTACCCCGGGCAGGAGAGAGAATGGCTACACCTTC. Encoded protein: CASSTPGRRENGYTF.

This chain uses TRBV25-1 with TRBJ1-4, with TRBD1 matching over 9 bases. Germline V gene sequence: CDR1 MGHDK, CDR2 SYGVNS. V was clipped by 5 bases and J by 7 bases; unmatched bases: 5. The CDR3 has 14 amino acids. For the CDR3, the DNA is TGTGCCAGCAGTACAGGGGGCGAAAGTGAAAAACTGTTTTTT. Its translation is CASSTGGESEKLFF.

The chain joins TRBV30 to TRBJ2-5, with D unresolved. This CDR3 comprises 12 residues. CDR1 GTSNPN and CDR2 SVGIG come from the germline V gene (reference sequence). Trimming stripped 3 bases from V and 7 bases from J, with 12 bases between. The CDR3 protein is CAWSLGVATQYF. CDR3 nucleotide sequence: TGTGCCTGGAGCCTTGGGGTGGCGACCCAGTACTTC.

In this sample, this clone turned up once. The J gene is TRBJ1-2, the V gene TRBV10-1; D unclear. CDR1 WNHNN and CDR2 SYGVQD come from the germline V gene (reference sequence). This CDR3 has 13 residues. The V end lost 11 bases, the J end lost 6 bases, and 19 bases lay between the germline ends. CDR3 DNA: TGCGCCGGAAATACCCTAGGGTTTCATGGCTACACCTTC. It encodes CAGNTLGFHGYTF.

The chain has TRBV19 and TRBJ2-1; D call uncertain. From germline, CDR1 is LNHDA and CDR2 SQIVND (reference sequence). V lost 2 bases, J lost 4 bases, and 9 bases lay in between. The CDR3 covers 14 residues. The CDR3 loop reads CASSIFGPYNEQFF. CDR3 DNA: TGTGCCAGTAGTATATTCGGCCCTTACAATGAGCAGTTCTTC.

V and J are TRBV6-6 and TRBJ2-7; 10 nucleotides line up with TRBD2. The CDR3 has 14 residues. V lost 4 bases, J lost 2 bases, and 2 bases stayed unmatched. The germline gives CDR1 MNHNY, CDR2 SVGAGI (reference sequence). DNA for the CDR3: TGTGCCAGCAGTTTAAGCGGGAGGGCCTACGAGCAGTACTTC. Amino acid sequence: CASSLSGRAYEQYF.

The chain joins TRBV28 to TRBJ2-1; the match to TRBD1 covers 7 bases. The CDR3 sequence is 15 residues long. CDR1 MDHEN and CDR2 SYDVKM come from the germline V gene. After removal of 8 bases from V and 6 bases from J, the junction contained 13 bases not matched to a gene. CDR3 in amino acids: CASVPGLQGTNEQFF. In DNA, the CDR3 is TGTGCCAGCGTGCCCGGTCTACAGGGGACCAATGAGCAGTTCTTC.

V gene TRBV14 combines with J gene TRBJ1-5; TRBD1 might be the D (6 bases). Germline values: CDR1 SGHDN, CDR2 FVKESK. The CDR3 has 12 residues. Trimming pared 8 bases from V and 7 bases from J, leaving 12 bases between. The CDR3: CASDRMLQPQHF. CDR3 nucleotide sequence: TGTGCCAGCGACAGGATGTTGCAGCCCCAGCATTTT.

The chain joins TRBV10-3 to TRBJ2-5; D remains ambiguous. Trimming removed 4 bases at V and 5 bases at J, with 11 bases between. Germline lookup yields CDR1 ENHRY and CDR2 SYGVKD. CDR3 length: 13 amino acids. In DNA, the CDR3 is TGTGCCATCAGTGGCTCGGGCGCGGAGACCCAGTACTTC. Amino acids: CAISGSGAETQYF.

The gene calls are TRBV11-2 and TRBJ2-7; possible D gene TRBD2, 6 bases. CDR1 SGHAT and CDR2 FQNNGV come from the germline V gene. Trimming took off 1 base at V and 3 bases at J, with 13 bases between the two ends. The CDR3 totals 15 residues. The DNA of the CDR3 is TGTGCCAGCAGCTTAGTGGCGGGATTTGACTACGAGCAGTACTTC. Translated, it gives CASSLVAGFDYEQYF.

The V call is TRBV7-8, the J call TRBJ2-3, with 12 bases fitting TRBD2. V shed 1 base and J 6 bases; nucleotides not matched to a gene: 5. From germline, CDR1 is SGHVS and CDR2 FQNEAQ. The CDR3 has 16 residues. CDR3 region: CASSLVASGGADTQYF. Written as DNA, the CDR3 is TGTGCCAGCAGCTTAGTGGCTAGCGGGGGGGCGGATACGCAGTATTTT.

V and J are TRBV28 and TRBJ2-2, with 8 bases aligning to TRBD2. CDR1 is MDHEN, CDR2 SYDVKM, per germline. V lost 5 bases, J lost 5 bases, and 4 bases stayed unmatched. The CDR3 contains 14 residues. The CDR3 is CASSPPGGTGELFF. CDR3 DNA: TGTGCCAGCAGTCCCCCGGGGGGGACCGGGGAGCTGTTTTTT. Full variable domain (remainder filled in from reference TRBV28 and TRBJ2-2): DVKVTQSSRYLVKRTGEKVFLECVQDMDHENMFWYRQDPGLGLRLIYFSYDVKMKEKGDIPEGYSVSREKKERFSLILESASTNQTSMYLCASSPPGGTGELFFGEGSRLTVL.

This clone was observed a few times. The chain uses TRBV11-1 and TRBJ1-1; unclear D gene. Germline CDR1 SGHAT, CDR2 FQDESV (reference sequence). Between the trimmed V and J ends, which lost 5 bases and 6 bases, there was a span of 7 bases. This CDR3 spans 11 amino acids. DNA for the CDR3: TGTGCCAGCAGCCGCGGTCCTGAAGCTTTCTTT. Translating it yields CASSRGPEAFF.

As concerns this clone: In the same sample, other DNA sequences code for this CDR3. The chain has TRBV28 and TRBJ1-1, with D possibly being TRBD1 (6 bases). The V gene lost 2 bases and the J gene lost 1 base, with 8 bases spanning the gap. CDR3 size: 14 residues. Per germline, CDR1 MDHEN and CDR2 SYDVKM. The CDR3 sequence is CASSLAQGNTEAFF. In DNA, the CDR3 is TGTGCCAGCAGTTTAGCACAGGGGAACACTGAAGCTTTCTTT.